The 27 T cell receptor beta chains below come from one sample, sequenced in a study of identifying expanded T cells in peripheral blood. Repertoires were generated with immunoSEQ multiplex PCR, while TCRdb's copy carries only in-frame clones and drops some. The sample records about 54,000 clones, around nine tenths being singletons. The sample comprised blood. These receptors all stem from a person between 18 and 75 years old in good health.

J is TRBJ2-2 and V is TRBV28; D is possibly TRBD2 (6 bases). CDR1 is MDHEN and CDR2 is SYDVKM in the germline V gene. V was shortened by 6 bases and J by 4 bases, with 15 bases between the two germline ends. The CDR3 runs 15 residues. The CDR3 coding sequence is TGTGCCAGCAGCCCACGGGGACTTGCCACCGGGGAGCTGTTTTTT. Amino acid sequence: CASSPRGLATGELFF.

This clone was detected once. DNA for the CDR3: TGCAGCGTTGAAGATGGCCCCGTGTATGAGCAGTTCTTC. Protein product: CSVEDGPVYEQFF. V and J are TRBV29-1 and TRBJ2-1; D remains ambiguous. The CDR3 is made up of 13 amino acids. The V and J ends lost 0 bases and 8 bases respectively, with 11 bases between them. Germline V gene lookup returns CDR1 SQVTM and CDR2 ANQGSEA.

This chain uses TRBV9 with TRBJ1-2; 7 bases fit TRBD1. The junction had 10 bases not matched to a gene; V was cut back by 4 bases and J by 1 base. The CDR3 runs to 16 residues. The germline V gene encodes CDR1 SGDLS and CDR2 YYNGEE. The CDR3 DNA reads TGTGCCAGCAGCCTTGGGGACAGCGATAGTAACTATGGCTACACCTTC. Translation gives CASSLGDSDSNYGYTF.

This clone has only one observation. V is TRBV28 and J is TRBJ2-6; D is possibly TRBD1 (5 bases). Germline CDR1 reads MDHEN; CDR2 reads SYDVKM. CDR3 length: 16 amino acids. Trimming removed 5 bases at V and 2 bases at J, with 13 bases between. CDR3 nucleotides: TGTGCCAGCAGTCCCGCAGGGTCAGCTGGGGCCAACGTCCTGACTTTC. Protein: CASSPAGSAGANVLTF.

The gene calls are TRBV19 and TRBJ2-1; tentatively, D is TRBD1 (6 bases). Per the germline V gene, CDR1 is LNHDA and CDR2 is SQIVND (reference sequence). This CDR3 region has 14 residues. The V end was cut by 4 bases, the J end by 4 bases, with 11 bases between. CDR3 region: CASSTLQGYNEQFF. The CDR3 coding sequence is TGTGCCAGTAGTACCCTCCAGGGGTACAATGAGCAGTTCTTC.

This clone was counted once. The chain is built from TRBV2 and TRBJ2-7, with D possibly matching TRBD2 (6 bases). Germline V gene sequence: CDR1 SNHLY, CDR2 FYNNEI. The germline V and J ends were trimmed by 5 bases and 3 bases, with 17 bases remaining between them. The CDR3 sequence is 15 residues long. Here the CDR3 DNA reads TGTGCCAGCAGTCAGGACGGAGGGTCGGTCTACGAGCAGTACTTC. Its translation: CASSQDGGSVYEQYF. Supplemented by reference TRBV2 and TRBJ2-7, the full variable domain reads EPEVTQTPSHQVTQMGQEVILRCVPISNHLYFYWYRQILGQKVEFLVSFYNNEISEKSEIFDDQFSVERPDGSNFTLKIRSTKLEDSAMYFCASSQDGGSVYEQYFGPGTRLTVT.

Here the CDR3 reads CASSIVPSGRANEKLFF. The CDR3 DNA follows: TGTGCCAGTAGTATAGTCCCTTCAGGACGGGCTAATGAAAAACTGTTTTTT. The chain joins TRBV19 to TRBJ1-4; no clear D gene. V lost 1 base, J lost 3 bases, and 15 bases lay in between. This CDR3 region has 17 residues. Germline-derived CDR1 and CDR2 are LNHDA and SQIVND (reference sequence).

The rearrangement uses TRBV20-1 and TRBJ2-1, with D uncertain. V was shortened by 3 bases and J by 6 bases, with 6 bases between the two germline ends. The CDR3 is made up of 11 amino acids. Germline V gives CDR1 DFQATT, CDR2 SNEGSKA (reference sequence). The CDR3 DNA follows: TGCAGTGCTAGTGGATTCAATGAGCAGTTCTTC. Translating gives CSASGFNEQFF.

The gene calls are TRBV6-1 and TRBJ2-6; TRBD2 is a possible D gene (6 bases). Trimming took 5 bases from V and 4 from J, leaving 9 bases between them. CDR3 length: 14 residues. Germline assignment: CDR1 MNHNS and CDR2 SASEGT. CDR3 region: CASSSGSGANVLTF. The CDR3 bases are TGTGCCAGCAGTAGCGGGTCCGGGGCCAACGTCCTGACTTTC.

This clone was found a few times. V usage is TRBV19 and J usage is TRBJ2-7; 7 nucleotides align to TRBD2. Trimming removed 3 bases from V and 1 base from J; junction bases left unmatched: 9. CDR3 length equals 16 residues. CDR1 and CDR2 from the germline V gene are LNHDA and SQIVND (reference sequence). CDR3 DNA: TGTGCCAGTAGTATGAAAAGCGGGGCGAAATCCTACGAGCAGTACTTC. Amino acids: CASSMKSGAKSYEQYF.

This clone showed up just a few times. This chain connects TRBV7-2 to TRBJ1-5; weak D call: TRBD1 (5 bases). The CDR3 is made up of 16 amino acids. Per the germline V gene, CDR1 is SGHTA and CDR2 is FQGNSA. V lost 1 base to trimming and J lost 3 bases, with 13 bases between them. This CDR3 reads CASSLVPRVINQPQHF. CDR3 in DNA: TGTGCCAGCAGCTTAGTTCCCAGGGTAATCAATCAGCCCCAGCATTTT.

This rearrangement joins TRBV7-2 to TRBJ2-3; D unresolved. Germline assignment: CDR1 SGHTA and CDR2 FQGNSA. The V end was cut by 4 bases, the J end by 0 bases, with 14 bases between. The CDR3 has 16 amino acids. The CDR3 protein is CASSSPIITSTDTQYF. The CDR3 DNA sequence: TGTGCCAGCAGCTCTCCGATTATTACTAGCACAGATACGCAGTATTTT.

The chain has TRBV30 and TRBJ1-1, with D hard to call. The CDR3 runs to 13 residues. Trimming shortened V by 2 bases and J by 1 base, and 8 bases separated the two germline ends. The germline CDR1 and CDR2 sequences are GTSNPN and SVGIG (reference sequence). The CDR3: CAWSPRENTEAFF. DNA for the CDR3: TGTGCCTGGAGTCCCCGAGAGAACACTGAAGCTTTCTTT.

The V call is TRBV7-6, the J call TRBJ2-5, with 9 bases lining up with TRBD1. CDR1 SGHVS and CDR2 FNYEAQ come from the germline V gene. V was pared by 6 bases and J by 8 bases, with 7 bases of the junction left unmatched. The CDR3 runs 13 residues. CDR3 nucleotides: TGTGCCAGCAGTCGGACAGGGGAGACAACCCAGTACTTC. Translation: CASSRTGETTQYF.

V gene TRBV7-8 combines with J gene TRBJ2-7, with D perhaps being TRBD1 or TRBD2 (6 bases each). The CDR3 has 16 amino acids. CDR1 SGHVS and CDR2 FQNEAQ come from the germline V gene. Trimming removed 1 base from V and 1 base from J, with 14 bases in between. The CDR3: CASSLEGGRGSYEQYF. CDR3 nucleotides: TGTGCCAGCAGCTTAGAGGGGGGAAGGGGTTCCTACGAGCAGTACTTC. Looking up the rest from reference TRBV7-8 and TRBJ2-7 gives the full variable domain: GAGVSQSPRYKVAKRGQDVALRCDPISGHVSLFWYQQALGQGPEFLTYFQNEAQLDKSGLPSDRFFAERPEGSVSTLKIQRTQQEDSAVYLCASSLEGGRGSYEQYFGPGTRLTVT.

The rearrangement joins TRBV10-3 to TRBJ2-7, with D perhaps TRBD1 or TRBD2 (6 bases each). The V gene's germline CDR1 is ENHRY and CDR2 SYGVKD. The CDR3 sequence is 11 residues long. The V and J ends lost 4 bases and 6 bases respectively, with 7 bases between them. CDR3 nucleotide sequence: TGTGCCATCAGTGGGGGGGCCGAGCAGTACTTC. Encoded protein: CAISGGAEQYF.

V usage is TRBV27 and J usage is TRBJ1-5; D is possibly TRBD1 (5 bases). V lost 0 bases and J 3 bases, leaving 15 bases between the germline ends. CDR1 and CDR2 (germline): MNHEY, SMNVEV (reference sequence). This CDR3 contains 17 residues. In DNA, the CDR3 is TGTGCCAGCAGTTTATCGTGGCCAGGGCGTAACAATCAGCCCCAGCATTTT. Its translation: CASSLSWPGRNNQPQHF.

V gene TRBV5-3 combines with J gene TRBJ2-7; the match to TRBD2 covers 11 bases. TRBV5-3 is annotated as an ORF whose role is uncertain. The CDR3 spans 18 residues. Unmatched junction bases numbered 10, after V lost 0 bases and J lost 2 bases. The CDR3 DNA follows: TGTGCCAGAAGCTTGGTGCCTAGCGGGAGGCCCGATACCTACGAGCAGTACTTC. It codes for CARSLVPSGRPDTYEQYF.

This clone was counted only a few times. The J gene is TRBJ2-1, the V gene TRBV19; D may match TRBD1 or TRBD2 (5 bases each). Trimming removed 10 bases from V and 4 bases from J, with 23 bases in between. The CDR3 consists of 16 residues. Germline V gene data show CDR1 as LNHDA and CDR2 as SQIVND (reference sequence). This chain's CDR3 is CATSRETVRRYNEQFF. The CDR3 DNA reads as TGTGCCACCTCAAGGGAGACAGTTCGGAGGTACAATGAGCAGTTCTTC. The full variable domain, rest sourced from reference TRBV19 and TRBJ2-1, is DGGITQSPKYLFRKEGQNVTLSCEQNLNHDAMYWYRQDPGQGLRLIYYSQIVNDFQKGDIAEGYSVSREKKESFPLTVTSAQKNPTAFYLCATSRETVRRYNEQFFGPGTRLTVL.

The V call is TRBV19, the J call TRBJ2-1; no reliable D call. There are 12 residues in the CDR3. V lost 5 bases and J 7 bases, leaving 9 bases between the germline ends. Germline loops: CDR1 LNHDA, CDR2 SQIVND (reference sequence). Here the CDR3 DNA reads TGTGCCAGTAGTTCCCGCTTGAATGAGCAGTTCTTC. Its protein product is CASSSRLNEQFF.

This clone was observed a few times. The chain employs TRBV27 and TRBJ1-6; 7 bases map to TRBD1. V lost 5 bases and J lost 12; bases outside the gene matches: 16. The CDR3 contains 16 residues. The V gene's germline CDR1 is MNHEY and CDR2 SMNVEV (reference sequence). The chain's CDR3 is CASSDTGQAPSIPLHF. The CDR3 DNA follows: TGTGCCAGCAGTGATACCGGACAGGCGCCCTCCATACCCCTCCACTTT.

V gene TRBV25-1 combines with J gene TRBJ1-5; a possible D gene is TRBD1 (6 bases). This CDR3 spans 17 amino acids. V shed 4 bases and J shed 0 bases, with 16 bases lying between them. CDR1 MGHDK and CDR2 SYGVNS come from the germline V gene. CDR3 DNA: TGTGCCAGCAGTGCTTTCTCGGGGGACAATAGCAATCAGCCCCAGCATTTT. Amino acids: CASSAFSGDNSNQPQHF.

Only one count was recorded for this clone. The chain combines TRBV6-1 with TRBJ1-5; 9 positions agree with TRBD1. Germline V CDR1 and CDR2: MNHNS, SASEGT. This CDR3 has 14 residues. The junction had 6 bases not matched to a gene; V was cut back by 6 bases and J by 6 bases. For the CDR3, the DNA is TGTGCCAGCAGCACAGGGGGCGATTCTCAGCCCCAGCATTTT. As protein: CASSTGGDSQPQHF.

The rearrangement links TRBV28 to TRBJ2-1; TRBD2 agrees at 15 bases. V lost 6 bases to trimming and J lost 6 bases; unmatched junction nucleotides: 15. This CDR3 contains 19 residues. From germline, CDR1 is MDHEN and CDR2 SYDVKM. CDR3 coding DNA: TGTGCCAGCAGCCCCCCCCTGGGACTAGCGGGAGGACTGCCCAATGAGCAGTTCTTC. Protein product: CASSPPLGLAGGLPNEQFF. The whole variable domain, remainder taken from reference TRBV28 and TRBJ2-1, is DVKVTQSSRYLVKRTGEKVFLECVQDMDHENMFWYRQDPGLGLRLIYFSYDVKMKEKGDIPEGYSVSREKKERFSLILESASTNQTSMYLCASSPPLGLAGGLPNEQFFGPGTRLTVL.

This clone was recorded only once. The chain couples TRBV2 to TRBJ2-1; D uncertain. CDR1 SNHLY and CDR2 FYNNEI come from the germline V gene. The CDR3 has 13 amino acids. V dropped 5 bases and J dropped 6 bases, with 11 bases sitting between them. The chain's CDR3 is CASSINFSNEQFF. CDR3 DNA: TGTGCCAGCAGTATTAACTTTAGCAATGAGCAGTTCTTC. The variable domain in full, with the rest retrieved from reference TRBV2 and TRBJ2-1, is EPEVTQTPSHQVTQMGQEVILRCVPISNHLYFYWYRQILGQKVEFLVSFYNNEISEKSEIFDDQFSVERPDGSNFTLKIRSTKLEDSAMYFCASSINFSNEQFFGPGTRLTVL.

The V and J genes are TRBV6-5 and TRBJ2-1; 9 bases are a match to TRBD2. CDR1 is MNHEY, CDR2 SVGAGI, per germline. The CDR3 runs 14 residues. V lost 6 bases to trimming and J lost 3 bases; unmatched junction nucleotides: 3. CDR3 in amino acids: CASRRAGGYNEQFF. CDR3 nucleotides: TGTGCCAGCAGGCGAGCGGGGGGCTACAATGAGCAGTTCTTC.

The chain joins TRBV5-1 to TRBJ1-1; D is unclear. The CDR3 totals 14 residues. The germline V and J ends were trimmed by 1 base and 2 bases, with 9 bases remaining between them. Germline CDR1 and CDR2: SGHRS and YFSETQ. This CDR3 is CASSLLSTNTEAFF. CDR3 coding DNA: TGCGCCAGCAGCTTGTTATCGACAAACACTGAAGCTTTCTTT.